This passage covers 19 T cell receptor beta chains from one sample sequenced in a study of T cell repertoires in cytomegalovirus infection. TCRdb called the reads again in MiXCR, with one record for every CDR3 protein. The sample lists roughly 600,000 distinct CDR3 sequences; 20% to 25% were seen once. The sequenced sample was CD8+ T cells from PBMCs. These receptors originate from a human donor in good health (CMV status not recorded). Some clones in this sample may be carry-over from other donors' samples.

The CDR3 sequence is CASSLGTLSGGPSDTQYF. DNA for the CDR3: TGTGCCAGCAGTTTGGGAACTTTGTCGGGGGGGCCGTCAGATACGCAGTATTTT. The chain employs TRBV28 and TRBJ2-3; TRBD2 agrees at 8 bases. The junction had 15 bases not matched to a gene; V was cut back by 3 bases and J by 4 bases. Germline CDR1 reads MDHEN; CDR2 reads SYDVKM. CDR3 length: 18 residues.

In this sample, this clonotype turned up many times. The chain joins TRBV7-6 to TRBJ2-1; TRBD2 matches at 7 bases. The germline gives CDR1 SGHVS, CDR2 FNYEAQ. This CDR3 region has 16 residues. Trimming at V came to 1 base and at J to 4 bases, leaving 7 bases not matched to a gene. CDR3 in amino acids: CASSLEAGLTYNEQFF. As DNA, the CDR3 is TGTGCCAGCAGCTTAGAAGCGGGATTAACTTACAATGAGCAGTTCTTC.

The rearrangement uses TRBV20-1 and TRBJ2-1, with D perhaps assigned TRBD1 or TRBD2 (5 bases each). The CDR3 is 13 residues long. Looked up from germline, CDR1 is DFQATT and CDR2 is SNEGSKA (reference sequence). Deletions cut 0 bases from V and 9 bases from J, with 12 bases between. The CDR3 sequence: CSAREARGTEQFF. DNA of the CDR3: TGCAGTGCTAGAGAGGCCCGGGGCACTGAGCAGTTCTTC.

This sequence joins TRBV29-1 and TRBJ2-1; perhaps TRBD2 as D (5 bases). V was trimmed by 5 bases and J by 7 bases, leaving 6 bases between them. In germline, CDR1 is SQVTM, CDR2 ANQGSEA. The CDR3 runs to 10 residues. The CDR3 spells CSVPGNEQFF. The CDR3 DNA reads TGCAGCGTTCCGGGGAATGAGCAGTTCTTC.

This chain joins TRBV6-5 and TRBJ2-1, with D perhaps TRBD1 (6 bases). Germline CDR1 reads MNHEY; CDR2 reads SVGAGI. Deletions cut 2 bases from V and 0 bases from J, with 23 bases between. This CDR3 is built from 20 residues. CDR3 residues: CASSYPNPPGTQGSYNEQFF. The CDR3 DNA follows: TGTGCCAGCAGTTACCCGAATCCCCCGGGCACACAGGGCTCCTACAATGAGCAGTTCTTC.

This clonotype was counted at least ten times. The CDR3, as DNA: TGTGCCAGCAGTTTAGACCCAGGGTCCCACTATGGCTACACCTTC. Translation: CASSLDPGSHYGYTF. The chain recombines TRBV12-3 or TRBV12-4 with TRBJ1-2; D perhaps matches TRBD1 (5 bases). The V end lost 1 base, the J end lost 3 bases, and 12 bases lay between the germline ends. CDR3 length: 15 residues.

This clonotype occurred once. This chain uses TRBV27 with TRBJ2-7; 7 bases are a match to TRBD2. V shed 2 bases and J 5 bases; nucleotides not matched to a gene: 6. Germline V gene lookup returns CDR1 MNHEY and CDR2 SMNVEV (reference sequence). CDR3 length: 14 amino acids. The DNA for the CDR3 is TGTGCCAGCAGTTTAGTGGGGGGGTTCCACGAGCAGTACTTC. Protein: CASSLVGGFHEQYF.

This clonotype came up a few times. J is TRBJ2-1 and V is TRBV12-5; D may correspond to TRBD1 or TRBD2 (5 bases each). V lost 2 bases and J 0 bases, leaving 17 bases between the germline ends. CDR3 length: 18 amino acids. Germline V gives CDR1 LGHNT, CDR2 FRNRAP. CDR3 amino acids: CASGLPGRGIGSYNEQFF. CDR3 DNA: TGTGCTAGTGGTTTGCCAGGACGGGGCATAGGCTCCTACAATGAGCAGTTCTTC.

In this sample, this clonotype turned up many times. This chain joins TRBV7-6 and TRBJ2-2; D gene ambiguous. The germline V gene encodes CDR1 SGHVS and CDR2 FNYEAQ. This CDR3 is built from 13 residues. V was pared by 2 bases and J by 5 bases, with 6 bases between. CDR3 nucleotide sequence: TGTGCCAGCAGCTTATATAGGACCGGGGAGCTGTTTTTT. This translates into CASSLYRTGELFF. Full variable domain (rest looked up from reference TRBV7-6 and TRBJ2-2): GAGVSQSPRYKVTKRGQDVALRCDPISGHVSLYWYRQALGQGPEFLTYFNYEAQQDKSGLPNDRFSAERPEGSISTLTIQRTEQRDSAMYRCASSLYRTGELFFGEGSRLTVL.

This chain links TRBV27 with TRBJ2-1, with D perhaps TRBD1 or TRBD2 (5 bases each). Trimming took off 5 bases at V and 3 bases at J, with 11 bases between the two ends. The germline CDR1 and CDR2 sequences are MNHEY and SMNVEV (reference sequence). The CDR3 covers 14 residues. CDR3 bases: TGTGCCAGCAGTCAGGGAAGCGGCTACAATGAGCAGTTCTTC. Its protein product is CASSQGSGYNEQFF.

The rearrangement joins TRBV29-1 to TRBJ2-1, with TRBD2 matching 8 bases. The V and J ends lost 5 bases and 1 base, in that order; junction bases with no gene match: 10. Germline CDR1 and CDR2: SQVTM and ANQGSEA. This CDR3 comprises 16 residues. CDR3 sequence (DNA): TGCAGCGTTTCGTCCCCGGGACTAGGTTCCTACAATGAGCAGTTCTTC. As protein: CSVSSPGLGSYNEQFF.

In nucleotides, the CDR3 is TGTGCCAGCAGCTTCAAAGGTCGGGGGTTAGATACGCAGTATTTT. Translated, it gives CASSFKGRGLDTQYF. The chain has TRBV7-6 and TRBJ2-3; weak D call: TRBD2 (6 bases). Germline CDR1 reads SGHVS; CDR2 reads FNYEAQ. Trimming left V 3 bases short and J 5 bases short, with 15 bases between. This CDR3 region has 15 residues.

J is TRBJ2-2 and V is TRBV11-2, with 9 bases that match TRBD1. CDR3 length: 16 amino acids. Looked up from germline, CDR1 is SGHAT and CDR2 is FQNNGV. V dropped 5 bases and J dropped 7; count of bases not matched to a gene: 11. DNA for the CDR3: TGTGCCAGCAGCCTTTGGAGACAGGGGGTTATCGGGGAGCTGTTTTTT. It is translated as CASSLWRQGVIGELFF.

The rearrangement links TRBV2 to TRBJ1-6; 9 bases are shared with TRBD1. V trimming: 8 bases; J trimming: 7 bases; junction bases outside the gene matches: 9. Germline CDR1 SNHLY, CDR2 FYNNEI. This CDR3 is built from 15 residues. Written as DNA, the CDR3 is TGTGCCAGCCAGAAGGGGACAGGGCAAAATTCACCCCTCCACTTT. Its translation: CASQKGTGQNSPLHF.

The rearrangement joins TRBV7-8 to TRBJ2-6; D is uncertain. Trimming took 5 bases from V and 0 from J, leaving 5 bases between them. Germline V gives CDR1 SGHVS, CDR2 FQNEAQ. The CDR3 has 14 amino acids. CDR3 amino acids: CASSPTSGANVLTF. The CDR3 region has the DNA TGTGCCAGCAGCCCGACCTCTGGGGCCAACGTCCTGACTTTC.

This clonotype was counted ten times or more. The genes are TRBV7-6 and TRBJ2-1; D might be TRBD1 (5 bases). V was trimmed by 5 bases and J by 6 bases, leaving 17 bases between them. Germline V gene data show CDR1 as SGHVS and CDR2 as FNYEAQ. This CDR3 spans 15 amino acids. The CDR3 loop reads CASSLEPGQLNEQFF. CDR3 bases: TGTGCCAGCAGCCTAGAGCCAGGGCAACTCAATGAGCAGTTCTTC.

This clonotype has more than one count but fewer than ten. V gene TRBV6-2 or TRBV6-3 combines with J gene TRBJ1-2, with D maybe TRBD1 (5 bases). Per germline, CDR1 MNHEY and CDR2 SVGEGT. This CDR3 spans 13 amino acids. V dropped 2 bases and J dropped 6 bases, with 10 bases sitting between them. As DNA, the CDR3 is TGTGCCAGCAGTTACAAGGGGCTCGATGGCTACACCTTC. It translates to CASSYKGLDGYTF.

This chain uses TRBV7-2 with TRBJ1-6; tentative D call: TRBD1 (5 bases). The CDR3 runs 17 residues. Germline CDR1 reads SGHTA; CDR2 reads FQGNSA. Trimming cost V 3 bases and J 6 bases, with 18 bases left between them. In DNA, the CDR3 is TGTGCCAGCAGCTTGAGGAGTCGGACCGGGACTAATTCACCCCTCCACTTT. Residues: CASSLRSRTGTNSPLHF.

This clonotype appeared many times. V gene TRBV7-6 combines with J gene TRBJ2-2, with D tentatively TRBD1 (6 bases). Germline assignment: CDR1 SGHVS and CDR2 FNYEAQ. Between the trimmed V and J ends, which lost 3 bases and 0 bases, there was a span of 8 bases. The CDR3 sequence is 15 residues long. CDR3 sequence: CASSFEGANTGELFF. The CDR3, as DNA: TGTGCCAGCAGCTTCGAGGGGGCGAACACCGGGGAGCTGTTTTTT. Together with reference TRBV7-6 and TRBJ2-2, the CDR3 gives the full variable domain: GAGVSQSPRYKVTKRGQDVALRCDPISGHVSLYWYRQALGQGPEFLTYFNYEAQQDKSGLPNDRFSAERPEGSISTLTIQRTEQRDSAMYRCASSFEGANTGELFFGEGSRLTVL.